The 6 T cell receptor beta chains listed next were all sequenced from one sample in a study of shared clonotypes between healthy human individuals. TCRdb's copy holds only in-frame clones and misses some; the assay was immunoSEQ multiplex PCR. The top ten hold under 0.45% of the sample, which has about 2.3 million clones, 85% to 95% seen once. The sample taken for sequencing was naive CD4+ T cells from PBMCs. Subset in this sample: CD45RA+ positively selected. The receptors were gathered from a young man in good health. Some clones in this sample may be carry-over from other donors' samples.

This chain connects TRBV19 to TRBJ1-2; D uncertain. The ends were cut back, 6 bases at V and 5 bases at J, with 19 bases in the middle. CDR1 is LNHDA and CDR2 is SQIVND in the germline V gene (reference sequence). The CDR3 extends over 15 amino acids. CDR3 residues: CASRRQEPDLYGYTF. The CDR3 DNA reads TGTGCCAGTAGGCGGCAGGAACCCGACCTGTATGGCTACACCTTC.

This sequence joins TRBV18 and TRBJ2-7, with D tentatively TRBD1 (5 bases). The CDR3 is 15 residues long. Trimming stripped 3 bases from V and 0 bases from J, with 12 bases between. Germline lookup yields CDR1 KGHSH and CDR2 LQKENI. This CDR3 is CASSPRRDSSYEQYF. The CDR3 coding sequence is TGTGCCAGCTCACCTCGAAGAGACAGCTCCTACGAGCAGTACTTC. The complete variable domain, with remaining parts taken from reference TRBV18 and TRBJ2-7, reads NAGVMQNPRHLVRRRGQEARLRCSPMKGHSHVYWYRQLPEEGLKFMVYLQKENIIDESGMPKERFSAEFPKEGPSILRIQQVVRGDSAAYFCASSPRRDSSYEQYFGPGTRLTVT.

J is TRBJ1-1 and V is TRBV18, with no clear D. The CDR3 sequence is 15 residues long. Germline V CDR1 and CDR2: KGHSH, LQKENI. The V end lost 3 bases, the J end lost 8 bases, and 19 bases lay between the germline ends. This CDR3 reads CASSPLQTPSNEAFF. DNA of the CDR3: TGTGCCAGCTCACCCTTGCAGACCCCGTCGAACGAAGCTTTCTTT.

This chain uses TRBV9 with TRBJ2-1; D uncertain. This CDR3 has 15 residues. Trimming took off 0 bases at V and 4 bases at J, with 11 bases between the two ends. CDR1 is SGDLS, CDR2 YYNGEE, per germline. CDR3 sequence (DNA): TGTGCCAGCAGCGTAGGCAGGAACCATTACAATGAGCAGTTCTTC. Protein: CASSVGRNHYNEQFF.

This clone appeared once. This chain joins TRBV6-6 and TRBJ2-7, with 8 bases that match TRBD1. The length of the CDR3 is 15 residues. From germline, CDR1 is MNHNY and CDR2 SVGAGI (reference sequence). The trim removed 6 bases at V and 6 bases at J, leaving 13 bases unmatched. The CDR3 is CASSPPRQGAGEQYF. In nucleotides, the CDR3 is TGTGCCAGCAGCCCGCCGAGGCAGGGGGCCGGCGAGCAGTACTTC.

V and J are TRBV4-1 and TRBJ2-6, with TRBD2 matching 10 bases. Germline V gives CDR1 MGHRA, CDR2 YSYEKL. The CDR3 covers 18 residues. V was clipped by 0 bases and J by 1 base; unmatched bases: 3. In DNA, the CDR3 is TGCGCCAGCAGCCAAGAGGGTAGCGGGAGGTCTGGGGCCAACGTCCTGACTTTC. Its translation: CASSQEGSGRSGANVLTF.